The 23 T cell receptor beta chains below all came from one sample that was sequenced in a study of T cells after yellow fever vaccination (dated by TCRdb to about 2019). Receptor amplification or capture employed 5' RACE. Sequencing used an Illumina NovaSeq 6000. The public reads were reprocessed in TCRdb via fastp at Q25 and MiXCR, keeping in-frame beta chains. Records with the same CDR3 protein are collapsed into one entry carrying the most frequent genes and DNA. The sample has some 300,000 distinct CDR3 sequences on record, around 9.3% of them singletons. The ten largest clones add up to approximately 3.3% of the sample. Interpreted using the paper, the treatment or condition label stands for: live attenuated yellow fever vaccine strain. Sequenced material: CD4+ T cells sorted from PBMCs, taken 5 days after the yellow fever booster vaccination. These TCRs come from a man between 18 and 29 years old who received the YFV17D yellow fever vaccine.

This clonotype was observed at least ten times. This rearrangement joins TRBV6-2 or TRBV6-3 to TRBJ2-4, with D possibly being TRBD1 (7 bases). Germline-derived CDR1 and CDR2 are MNHEY and SVGEGT. This CDR3 has 15 amino acids. Trimming removed 0 bases from V and 8 bases from J, with 14 bases in between. CDR3 residues: CASSYSYQGGDIQYF. The CDR3 DNA reads TGTGCCAGCAGTTACTCCTATCAGGGGGGCGACATTCAGTACTTC.

In its sample, this clonotype was seen many times. The genes are TRBV30 and TRBJ2-7; D tentatively fits TRBD1 or TRBD2 (5 bases each). V was trimmed by 6 bases and J by 1 base, leaving 13 bases between them. The CDR3 sequence is 13 residues long. Germline V gene sequence: CDR1 GTSNPN, CDR2 SVGIG (reference sequence). The CDR3 reads CACHRDGSYEQYF. For the CDR3, the DNA is TGTGCCTGTCACCGGGACGGATCCTACGAGCAGTACTTC.

The rearrangement links TRBV7-2 to TRBJ2-4; tentatively, D is TRBD1 (6 bases). The length of the CDR3 is 14 residues. The V and J ends lost 5 bases and 9 bases respectively, with 17 bases between them. Germline V lookup: CDR1 SGHTA, CDR2 FQGNSA. The CDR3 spells CASSAQGSRTIQYF. The CDR3 DNA sequence: TGTGCCAGCAGCGCCCAGGGGAGCAGAACCATTCAGTACTTC.

This clonotype was seen a handful of times. The J gene is TRBJ2-7, the V gene TRBV7-2, with unresolved D. Trimming took off 5 bases at V and 3 bases at J, with 14 bases between the two ends. The CDR3 is made up of 14 amino acids. Germline assignment: CDR1 SGHTA and CDR2 FQGNSA. CDR3 protein: CASSTPGTYYEQYF. DNA of the CDR3: TGTGCCAGCAGCACTCCAGGAACCTACTACGAGCAGTACTTC.

This clonotype was picked up a small number of times. The junction departs from the called germline gene at one end, perhaps through a read error. The rearrangement links TRBV4-2 to TRBJ2-1, with 9 bases aligning to TRBD2. The CDR3 runs to 14 residues. Germline lookup yields CDR1 LGHNA and CDR2 YNFKEQ. The CDR3 DNA is TGTGCCAGCAGCCAAGAAGCAGGGATAGCGGGGGCTATCTTC. It translates to CASSQEAGIAGAIF.

The J gene is TRBJ1-2, the V gene TRBV5-1; no firm D call. The germline gives CDR1 SGHRS, CDR2 YFSETQ. V gave up 4 bases and J gave up 8 bases, with 9 bases separating them. CDR3 length equals 11 residues. The CDR3 DNA reads as TGCGCCAGCAGCAGGCATGAGGGCTACACCTTC. Translating gives CASSRHEGYTF.

Only a few counts were recorded for this clonotype. The gene calls are TRBV7-9 and TRBJ2-5; 8 positions match TRBD1. V shed 7 bases, J shed 4 bases, and the junction held 8 bases outside the gene matches. Germline V gives CDR1 SEHNR, CDR2 FQNEAQ (reference sequence). This CDR3 has 14 residues. Written as DNA, the CDR3 is TGTGCCAGCACCAACCAGGGGGCGCGAGAGACCCAGTACTTC. Residues: CASTNQGARETQYF.

This clonotype turned up a few times. The J gene is TRBJ1-1, the V gene TRBV6-5; D is possibly TRBD1 (5 bases). Trimming shortened V by 4 bases and J by 0 bases, and 18 bases separated the two germline ends. Germline lookup yields CDR1 MNHEY and CDR2 SVGAGI. The CDR3 spans 17 residues. The CDR3 region has the DNA TGTGCCAGCAGTTTCGTCACCCCCGGGACGGTGAACACTGAAGCTTTCTTT. Translation: CASSFVTPGTVNTEAFF.

CDR3 sequence (DNA): TGTGCCAGCATGTGGCAATCCTACGAGCAGTACGTC. It yields the protein CASMWQSYEQYV. The chain has TRBV9 and TRBJ2-7; D not resolved. V lost 6 bases and J 1 base, leaving 8 bases between the germline ends. The CDR3 covers 12 residues. The germline V gene encodes CDR1 SGDLS and CDR2 YYNGEE.

The rearrangement links TRBV9 to TRBJ2-2; 8 nucleotides agree with TRBD2. V gave up 6 bases and J gave up 6 bases; unmatched junction bases: 13. CDR3 length equals 16 residues. Germline V gives CDR1 SGDLS, CDR2 YYNGEE. CDR3 DNA: TGTGCCAGCACGAACGGGCCGGGGGGGGCGGCCGGGGAGCTGTTTTTT. This codes for CASTNGPGGAAGELFF. The full variable domain, with the rest looked up from reference TRBV9 and TRBJ2-2, is DSGVTQTPKHLITATGQRVTLRCSPRSGDLSVYWYQQSLDQGLQFLIQYYNGEERAKGNILERFSAQQFPDLHSELNLSSLELGDSALYFCASTNGPGGAAGELFFGEGSRLTVL.

The gene calls are TRBV6-5 and TRBJ1-3; D possibly corresponds to TRBD1 (6 bases). Germline V gene lookup returns CDR1 MNHEY and CDR2 SVGAGI. Trimming removed 4 bases from V and 5 bases from J, with 15 bases in between. This CDR3 comprises 15 residues. CDR3 bases: TGTGCCAGCAGTTCAAGCACCGGGACACGAAACACCATATATTTT. It is translated as CASSSSTGTRNTIYF.

This clonotype was detected a few times. V is TRBV5-4 and J is TRBJ2-5; D perhaps matches TRBD1 (6 bases). Germline CDR1 and CDR2: SGHNT and YYREEE (reference sequence). This CDR3 is built from 14 residues. V lost 0 bases and J 2 bases, leaving 8 bases between the germline ends. CDR3 DNA: TGTGCCAGCAGCTTGGCCGACAGGCAAGAGACCCAGTACTTC. This codes for CASSLADRQETQYF.

This clonotype was found a few times. J is TRBJ1-4 and V is TRBV28, with 10 bases identical to TRBD1. From germline, CDR1 is MDHEN and CDR2 SYDVKM. The CDR3 is made up of 15 amino acids. V was pared by 6 bases and J by 6 bases, with 7 bases of the junction left unmatched. This CDR3 reads CASRSTGGADEKLFF. CDR3 coding DNA: TGTGCCAGCAGATCGACAGGGGGCGCGGATGAAAAACTGTTTTTT.

The V call is TRBV18, the J call TRBJ2-7; no firm D call. Germline CDR1 is KGHSH and CDR2 is LQKENI. Between the trimmed V and J ends, which lost 6 bases and 1 base, there was a span of 10 bases. This CDR3 has 13 residues. The CDR3 reads CASSGYGSYEQYF. CDR3 nucleotides: TGTGCCAGCTCGGGTTATGGGTCCTACGAGCAGTACTTC.

In this sample, this clonotype turned up a few times. The V gene is TRBV7-2, the J gene TRBJ2-5; D may be TRBD1 or TRBD2 (7 bases each). The CDR3 covers 16 residues. Trimming removed 3 bases at V and 5 bases at J, with 19 bases between. CDR1 and CDR2 from the germline V gene are SGHTA and FQGNSA. CDR3 residues: CASSFSGGAVGETQYF. In DNA, the CDR3 is TGTGCCAGCAGCTTTTCAGGGGGGGCCGTCGGGGAGACCCAGTACTTC.

There are a few counts of this clonotype. V and J are TRBV12-3 or TRBV12-4 and TRBJ1-2; 10 bases agree with TRBD1. The CDR3 is 14 residues long. With 8 bases clipped from V and 7 bases from J, the junction kept 10 bases outside the gene matches. The DNA for the CDR3 is TGTGCCAGCCTTTCGACAGGGGGCTCCTCTGGCTACACCTTC. It codes for CASLSTGGSSGYTF.

This sequence joins TRBV28 and TRBJ2-3; 11 nucleotides align to TRBD2. Germline V gene sequence: CDR1 MDHEN, CDR2 SYDVKM. V shed 8 bases and J 2 bases; nucleotides not matched to a gene: 12. The CDR3 has 17 amino acids. The CDR3 loop is CASDPARLAGSTDTQYF. The DNA for the CDR3 is TGTGCCAGCGACCCAGCGCGACTAGCGGGGTCCACAGATACGCAGTATTTT.

The V gene is TRBV11-2, the J gene TRBJ2-1; 10 bases are a match to TRBD2. Germline trimming cut 1 base from V and 12 bases from J; bases unmatched to any gene: 0. This CDR3 spans 12 amino acids. Looked up from germline, CDR1 is SGHAT and CDR2 is FQNNGV. CDR3 amino acids: CASSLVAGGQFF. CDR3 nucleotides: TGTGCCAGCAGCTTAGTAGCGGGGGGGCAGTTCTTC. The complete variable domain, with remaining parts taken from reference TRBV11-2 and TRBJ2-1, reads EAGVAQSPRYKIIEKRQSVAFWCNPISGHATLYWYQQILGQGPKLLIQFQNNGVVDDSQLPKDRFSAERLKGVDSTLKIQPAKLEDSAVYLCASSLVAGGQFFGPGTRLTVL.

The chain combines TRBV6-2 or TRBV6-3 with TRBJ2-5; D not certain. The CDR3 is made up of 12 amino acids. From germline, CDR1 is MNHEY and CDR2 SVGEGT. V lost 6 bases and J 3 bases, leaving 8 bases between the germline ends. The CDR3 spells CASSLTKETQYF. In DNA, the CDR3 is TGTGCCAGCAGCCTTACAAAAGAGACCCAGTACTTC.

The table lists this clonotype with many counts. This sequence joins TRBV28 and TRBJ2-7; D is undetermined. Germline-derived CDR1 and CDR2 are MDHEN and SYDVKM. The CDR3 sequence is 14 residues long. Trimming left V 6 bases short and J 2 bases short, with 14 bases between. The CDR3 region is CASRPPDSPYEQYV. In DNA form, the CDR3 reads TGTGCCAGCAGACCCCCCGATAGTCCCTACGAGCAGTACGTC.

This clonotype has a count of ten or more. The rearrangement links TRBV7-7 to TRBJ2-7; 10 bases align to TRBD1. Germline CDR1 SSHAT, CDR2 FNYEAQ (reference sequence). Trimming cost V 6 bases and J 6 bases; bases outside gene matches: 11. CDR3 length: 15 residues. CDR3 sequence (DNA): TGTGCCAGCAGTCAGACAGGGGGCGCGACCAGCGAGCAGTACTTC. It codes for CASSQTGGATSEQYF.

This clonotype was counted between two and nine times. V and J are TRBV12-3 or TRBV12-4 and TRBJ2-3; TRBD2 is a possible D gene (5 bases). This CDR3 is built from 12 residues. Trimming cost V 10 bases and J 4 bases, with 12 bases left between them. CDR3 protein: CATKLESDTQYF. The CDR3, as DNA: TGTGCCACCAAACTAGAGTCAGATACGCAGTATTTT.

This clonotype was picked up a small number of times. This chain uses TRBV7-9 with TRBJ1-1; D call uncertain. This CDR3 spans 15 amino acids. The germline V gene encodes CDR1 SEHNR and CDR2 FQNEAQ (reference sequence). The V gene lost 5 bases and the J gene lost 10 bases, with 23 bases spanning the gap. The CDR3 sequence: CASSPATGVTLRAFF. The CDR3 DNA follows: TGTGCCAGCAGCCCCGCCACCGGGGTTACACTGAGAGCTTTCTTT. The entire variable domain, with the rest obtained from reference TRBV7-9 and TRBJ1-1, is as follows: DTGVSQNPRHKITKRGQNVTFRCDPISEHNRLYWYRQTLGQGPEFLTYFQNEAQLEKSRLLSDRFSAERPKGSFSTLEIQRTEQGDSAMYLCASSPATGVTLRAFFGQGTRLTVV.